This TCR beta chain was observed in a study of T-cell reconstitution after alpha-beta-depleted transplantation in children. A few counts support this clonotype. The germline V gene encodes CDR1 MGHDK and CDR2 SYGVNS. V gave up 1 base and J gave up 6 bases, with 12 bases separating them. The CDR3 has 14 amino acids. Unique molecular identifiers tagged the TCRbeta library. Each CDR3 protein gets one entry after TCRdb re-called the PCR reads with MiXCR. The sample has around 680,000 distinct CDR3 sequences; around 17% are singletons. Material: PBMCs from the stem cell graft donor, obtained from the stem cell graft. The rearrangement links TRBV25-1 to TRBJ1-1, with D perhaps TRBD1 (6 bases). This receptor was taken from a human donor who donated a stem cell graft to a child with acute myeloid leukemia. The CDR3, as DNA: TGTGCCAGCAGTGAATTTCAGGGGTCCGCTGAAGCTTTCTTT. Translating it yields CASSEFQGSAEAFF.